This TCR beta chain emerged from a study of regulatory T cells in long-lasting Graves disease. Regarding time point: persistent/refractory GD, antithyroid drugs over 5 years with positive TRAb. Scientists built the TCR library using RNA that was extracted from PBMCs. Libraries of TCR beta came from iRepertoire HTBI primers plus Arm-PCR of CDR3 regions. TCRdb reprocessed the multiplex PCR reads via MiXCR and lists one record per CDR3 protein. The sample holds roughly 300,000 distinct CDR3 sequences; around a fifth are singletons and the top ten take approximately 53%. Sequenced here: peripheral blood mononuclear cells (PBMCs), sampled when the disease was refractory, from a patient treated with antithyroid drugs. This clonotype was sampled from a female donor with Graves disease.

This CDR3 is CASSAGRDLDPQHF. The CDR3 DNA is TGTGCCAGCAGTGCGGGGAGAGACTTAGATCCCCAGCATTTT. The genes are TRBV11-2 and TRBJ1-5; D gene uncertain. V was shortened by 6 bases and J by 10 bases, with 19 bases between the two germline ends. This CDR3 spans 14 amino acids. CDR1 is SGHAT, CDR2 FQNNGV, per germline.